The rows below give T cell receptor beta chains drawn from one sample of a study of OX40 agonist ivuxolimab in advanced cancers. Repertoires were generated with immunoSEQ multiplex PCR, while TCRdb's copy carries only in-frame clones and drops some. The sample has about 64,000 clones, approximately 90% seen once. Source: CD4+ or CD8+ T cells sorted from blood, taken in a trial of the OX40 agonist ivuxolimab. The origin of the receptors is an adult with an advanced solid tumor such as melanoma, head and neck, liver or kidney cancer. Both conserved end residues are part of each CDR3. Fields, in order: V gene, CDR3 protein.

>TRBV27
CASSFSFDSSYEQYF
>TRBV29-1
CSSRAGGNTEAFF
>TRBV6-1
CASSDQGRAHGYTF
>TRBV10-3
CASMYRENTEAFF
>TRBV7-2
CASSFTRLLEAFF
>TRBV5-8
CASSHDRGLETGELFF
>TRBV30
CAWSAASGRDGELFF
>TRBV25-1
CASANYNEQFF
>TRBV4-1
CASSPRRQGAFSEQYF
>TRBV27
CASRTEQGGNTGELFF
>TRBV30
CAWSGWGGPNYGYTF
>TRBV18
CASSPPGTGLEKLFF
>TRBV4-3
CASSQGNRGLGGYTF
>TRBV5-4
CASSPMGGNTIYF
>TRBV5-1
CASSPRVSGIFSYNEQFF
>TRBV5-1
CASSLFSGPSGNTQYF
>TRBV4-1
CASSQVDLGLTSNEQFF
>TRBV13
CASSLVTSGLRDEQFF
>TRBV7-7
CASSLGGFAETQYF
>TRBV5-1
CASSLEPGQAVGEQFF
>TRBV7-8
CASKTASSYNEQFF
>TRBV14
CASSQDRVNEQYF
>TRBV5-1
CASSLAAGEGYNEQFF
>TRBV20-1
CSADGPIAQYF
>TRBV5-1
CASSSEAGVAEQFF
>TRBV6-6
CASSYGAGGPIEQFF
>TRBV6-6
CASSHTDSTNQPQHF
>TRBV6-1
CASSERRQGEGYTF
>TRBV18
CASSESDRGLAGELFF
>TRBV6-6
CASSEAEGTQYF
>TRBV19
CASSIGSYNEQFF
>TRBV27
CASSARTVGYEQYF
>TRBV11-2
CASSLVAGLVWDEQFF
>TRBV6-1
CASSDGRDQPQHF
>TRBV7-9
CASRHGTSGYNEQFF
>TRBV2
CASSGAGFAEAFF
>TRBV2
CASSERGALYSYNSPLHF
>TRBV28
CASSPRSTGVRGYTF
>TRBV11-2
CASSPDYFTDTQYF
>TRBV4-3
CASSPEVYSYNEQFF
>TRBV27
CASSSNGNTIYF
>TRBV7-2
CASSLRRDGETQYF
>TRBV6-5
CASRVAEITGELFF
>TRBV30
CAWSHTRYNEQFF
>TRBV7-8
CASSLFSGKNTGELFF
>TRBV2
CASRIVVEQYF
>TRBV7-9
CASSSAQGGGEKLFF
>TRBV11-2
CASSFLEWNEQFF
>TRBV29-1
CSGGHIYEQYF
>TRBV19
CASSIQINQPQHF
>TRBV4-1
CASSQEEGYYGYTF
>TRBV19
CASRKRGSLNTGELFF